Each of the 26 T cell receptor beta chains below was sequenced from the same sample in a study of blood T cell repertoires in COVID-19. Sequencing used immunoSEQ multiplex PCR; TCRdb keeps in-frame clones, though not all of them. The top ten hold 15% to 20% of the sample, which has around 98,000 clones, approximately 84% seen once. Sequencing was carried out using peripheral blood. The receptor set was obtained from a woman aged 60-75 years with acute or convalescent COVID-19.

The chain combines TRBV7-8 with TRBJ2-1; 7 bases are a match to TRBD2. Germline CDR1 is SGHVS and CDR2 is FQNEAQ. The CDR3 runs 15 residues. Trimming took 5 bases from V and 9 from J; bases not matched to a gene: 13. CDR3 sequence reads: CASSTGTTYRFEQFF. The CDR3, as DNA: TGTGCCAGCAGCACCGGGACTACCTACCGATTTGAGCAGTTCTTC. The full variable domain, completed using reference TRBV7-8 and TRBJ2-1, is GAGVSQSPRYKVAKRGQDVALRCDPISGHVSLFWYQQALGQGPEFLTYFQNEAQLDKSGLPSDRFFAERPEGSVSTLKIQRTQQEDSAVYLCASSTGTTYRFEQFFGPGTRLTVL.

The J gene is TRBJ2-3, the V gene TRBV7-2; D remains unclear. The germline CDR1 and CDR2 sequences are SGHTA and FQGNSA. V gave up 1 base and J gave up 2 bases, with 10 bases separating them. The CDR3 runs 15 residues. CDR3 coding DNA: TGTGCCAGCAGCTTAGTGCGTAGCCTCACAGATACGCAGTATTTT. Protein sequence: CASSLVRSLTDTQYF.

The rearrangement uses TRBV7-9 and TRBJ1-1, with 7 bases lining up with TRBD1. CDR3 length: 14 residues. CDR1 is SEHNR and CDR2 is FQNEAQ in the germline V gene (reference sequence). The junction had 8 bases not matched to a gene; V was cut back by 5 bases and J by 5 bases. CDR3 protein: CASSREGGYTEAFF. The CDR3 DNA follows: TGTGCCAGCAGCCGAGAAGGGGGCTATACTGAAGCTTTCTTT.

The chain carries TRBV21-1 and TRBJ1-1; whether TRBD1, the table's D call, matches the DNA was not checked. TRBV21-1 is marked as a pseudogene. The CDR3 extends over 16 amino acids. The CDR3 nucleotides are TGTGCCAGCAGCAAAGCGCAGGGACAGACGATCACTGAAGCTTTCTTT. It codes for CASSKAQGQTITEAFF.

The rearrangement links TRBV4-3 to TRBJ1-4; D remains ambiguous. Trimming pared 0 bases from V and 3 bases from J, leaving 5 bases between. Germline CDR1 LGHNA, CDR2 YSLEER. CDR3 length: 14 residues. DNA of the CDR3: TGCGCCAGCAGCCAAGATGGGCCTAATGAAAAACTGTTTTTT. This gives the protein CASSQDGPNEKLFF.

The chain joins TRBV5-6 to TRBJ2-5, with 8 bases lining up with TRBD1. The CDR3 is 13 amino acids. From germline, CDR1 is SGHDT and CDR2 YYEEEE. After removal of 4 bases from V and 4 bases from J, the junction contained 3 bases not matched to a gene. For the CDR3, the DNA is TGTGCCAGCAGCAGGACAGGGACAGAGACCCAGTACTTC. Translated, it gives CASSRTGTETQYF.

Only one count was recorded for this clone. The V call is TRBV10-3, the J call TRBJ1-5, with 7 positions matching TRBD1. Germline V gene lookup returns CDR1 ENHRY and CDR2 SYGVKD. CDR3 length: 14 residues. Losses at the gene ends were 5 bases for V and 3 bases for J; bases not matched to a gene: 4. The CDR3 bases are TGTGCCATCAGTAGACAGGGTAACAATCAGCCCCAGCATTTT. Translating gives CAISRQGNNQPQHF.

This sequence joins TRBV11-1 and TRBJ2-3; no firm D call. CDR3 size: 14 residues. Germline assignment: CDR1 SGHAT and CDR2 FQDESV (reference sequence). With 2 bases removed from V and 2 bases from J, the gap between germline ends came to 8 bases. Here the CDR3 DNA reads TGTGCCAGCAGCTTACTACAGTACACAGATACGCAGTATTTT. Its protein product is CASSLLQYTDTQYF.

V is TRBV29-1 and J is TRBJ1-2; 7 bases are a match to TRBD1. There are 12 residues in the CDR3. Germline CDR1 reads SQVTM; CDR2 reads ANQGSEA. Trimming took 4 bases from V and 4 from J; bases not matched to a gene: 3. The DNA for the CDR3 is TGCAGCGTTGTAGAGGGGGCCTATGGCTACACCTTC. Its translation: CSVVEGAYGYTF.

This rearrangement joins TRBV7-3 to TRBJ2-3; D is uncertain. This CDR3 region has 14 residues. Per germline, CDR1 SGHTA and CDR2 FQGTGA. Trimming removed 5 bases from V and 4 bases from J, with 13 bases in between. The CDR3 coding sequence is TGTGCCAGCAGCCCCTCCGGGTGGTCAGATACGCAGTATTTT. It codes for CASSPSGWSDTQYF. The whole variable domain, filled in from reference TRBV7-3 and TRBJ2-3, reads GAGVSQTPSNKVTEKGKYVELRCDPISGHTALYWYRQSLGQGPEFLIYFQGTGAADDSGLPNDRFFAVRPEGSVSTLKIQRTERGDSAVYLCASSPSGWSDTQYFGPGTRLTVL.

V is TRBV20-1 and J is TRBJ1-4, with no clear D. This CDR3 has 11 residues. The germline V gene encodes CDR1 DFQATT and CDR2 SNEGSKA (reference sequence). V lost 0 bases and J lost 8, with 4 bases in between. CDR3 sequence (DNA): TGCAGTGCTAGAGATTCGGAAAAACTGTTTTTT. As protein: CSARDSEKLFF.

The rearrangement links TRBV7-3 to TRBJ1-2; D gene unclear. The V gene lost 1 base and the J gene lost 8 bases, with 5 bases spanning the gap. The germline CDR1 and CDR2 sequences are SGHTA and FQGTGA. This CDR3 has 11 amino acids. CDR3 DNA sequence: TGTGCCAGCAGCTTAATCTACGGCTACACCTTC. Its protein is CASSLIYGYTF.

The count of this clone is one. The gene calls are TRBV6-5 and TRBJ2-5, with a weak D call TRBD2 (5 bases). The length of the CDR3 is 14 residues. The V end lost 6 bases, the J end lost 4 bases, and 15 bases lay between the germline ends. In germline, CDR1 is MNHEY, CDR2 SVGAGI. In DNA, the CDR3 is TGTGCCAGCAGACCACTAGATCTCACAGAGACCCAGTACTTC. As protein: CASRPLDLTETQYF.

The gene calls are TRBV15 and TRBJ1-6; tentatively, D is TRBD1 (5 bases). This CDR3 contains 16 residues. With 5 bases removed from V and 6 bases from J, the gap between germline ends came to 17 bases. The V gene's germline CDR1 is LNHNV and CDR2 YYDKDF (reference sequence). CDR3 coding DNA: TGTGCCACCAGCCGCTCTCCGGGGGTGGGTAATTCACCCCTCCACTTT. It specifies CATSRSPGVGNSPLHF. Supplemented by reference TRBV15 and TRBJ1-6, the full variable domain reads DAMVIQNPRYQVTQFGKPVTLSCSQTLNHNVMYWYQQKSSQAPKLLFHYYDKDFNNEADTPDNFQSRRPNTSFCFLDIRSPGLGDTAMYLCATSRSPGVGNSPLHFGNGTRLTVT.

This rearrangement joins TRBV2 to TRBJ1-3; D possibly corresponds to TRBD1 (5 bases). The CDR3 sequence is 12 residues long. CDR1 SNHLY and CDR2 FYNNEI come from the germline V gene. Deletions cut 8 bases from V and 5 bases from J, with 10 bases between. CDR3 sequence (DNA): TGTGCCAGCTCGGACACCCGAAACACCATATATTTT. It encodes CASSDTRNTIYF.

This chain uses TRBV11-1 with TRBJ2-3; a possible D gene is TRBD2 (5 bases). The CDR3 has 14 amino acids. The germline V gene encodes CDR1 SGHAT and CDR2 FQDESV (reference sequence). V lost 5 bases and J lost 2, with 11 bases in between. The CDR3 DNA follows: TGTGCCAGCAGCAGCGGCACTATCACAGATACGCAGTATTTT. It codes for CASSSGTITDTQYF.

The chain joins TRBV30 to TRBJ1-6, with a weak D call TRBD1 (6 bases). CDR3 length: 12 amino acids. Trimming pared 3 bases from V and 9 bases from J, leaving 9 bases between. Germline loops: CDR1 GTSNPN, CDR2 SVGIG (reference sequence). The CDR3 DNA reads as TGTGCCTGGAGGCTAGGGGGTTCACCCCTCCACTTT. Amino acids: CAWRLGGSPLHF.

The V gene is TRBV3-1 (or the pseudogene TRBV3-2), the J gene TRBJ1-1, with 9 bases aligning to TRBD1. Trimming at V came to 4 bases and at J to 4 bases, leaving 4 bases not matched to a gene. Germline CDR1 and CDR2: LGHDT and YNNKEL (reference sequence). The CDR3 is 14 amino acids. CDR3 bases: TGTGCCAGCAGCCGAGGACAGGGGCGCACTGAAGCTTTCTTT. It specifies CASSRGQGRTEAFF.

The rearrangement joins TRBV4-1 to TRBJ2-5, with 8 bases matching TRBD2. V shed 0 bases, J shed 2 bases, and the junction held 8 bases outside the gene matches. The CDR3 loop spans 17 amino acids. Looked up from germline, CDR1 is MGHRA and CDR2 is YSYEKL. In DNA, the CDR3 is TGCGCCAGCAGCCAAGATCGGGCGGGGGGAAATCAAGAGACCCAGTACTTC. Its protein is CASSQDRAGGNQETQYF.

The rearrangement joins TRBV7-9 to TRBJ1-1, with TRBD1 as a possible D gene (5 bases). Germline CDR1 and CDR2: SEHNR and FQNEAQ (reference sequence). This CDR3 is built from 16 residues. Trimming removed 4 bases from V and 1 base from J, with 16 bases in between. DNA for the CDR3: TGTGCCAGCAGCTCCGGGTCCGCGGGGGGGAACACTGAAGCTTTCTTT. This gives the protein CASSSGSAGGNTEAFF.

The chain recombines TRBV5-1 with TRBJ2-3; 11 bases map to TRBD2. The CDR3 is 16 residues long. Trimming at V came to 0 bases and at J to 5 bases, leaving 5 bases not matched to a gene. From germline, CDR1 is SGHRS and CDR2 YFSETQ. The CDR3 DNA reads TGCGCCAGCAGCTTGGGACTAGCGGGGCAGGGAGATACGCAGTATTTT. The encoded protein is CASSLGLAGQGDTQYF.

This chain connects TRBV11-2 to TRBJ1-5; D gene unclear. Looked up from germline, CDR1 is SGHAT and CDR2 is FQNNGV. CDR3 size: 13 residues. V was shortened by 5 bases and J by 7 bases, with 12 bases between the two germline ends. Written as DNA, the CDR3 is TGTGCCAGCAGCACTCTCACGGGGCAGCCCCAGCATTTT. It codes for CASSTLTGQPQHF.

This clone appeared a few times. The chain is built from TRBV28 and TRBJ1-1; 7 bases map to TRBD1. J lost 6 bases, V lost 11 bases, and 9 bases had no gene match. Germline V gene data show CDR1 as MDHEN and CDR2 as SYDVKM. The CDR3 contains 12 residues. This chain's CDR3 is CAGATGRAEAFF. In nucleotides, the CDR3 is TGTGCCGGCGCGACAGGGCGGGCTGAAGCTTTCTTT.

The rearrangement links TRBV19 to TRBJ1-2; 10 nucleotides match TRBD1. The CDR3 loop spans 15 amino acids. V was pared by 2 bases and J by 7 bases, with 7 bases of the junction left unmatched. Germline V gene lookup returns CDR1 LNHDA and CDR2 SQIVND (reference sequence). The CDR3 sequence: CASSIKYGTGVGYTF. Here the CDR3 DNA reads TGTGCCAGTAGTATAAAGTATGGGACAGGGGTTGGCTACACCTTC.

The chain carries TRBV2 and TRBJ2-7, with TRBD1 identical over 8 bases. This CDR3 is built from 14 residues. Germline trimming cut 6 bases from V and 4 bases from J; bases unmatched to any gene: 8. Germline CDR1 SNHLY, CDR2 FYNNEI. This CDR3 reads CASRKVQGEYEQYF. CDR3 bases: TGTGCCAGCAGGAAGGTACAGGGGGAGTACGAGCAGTACTTC.

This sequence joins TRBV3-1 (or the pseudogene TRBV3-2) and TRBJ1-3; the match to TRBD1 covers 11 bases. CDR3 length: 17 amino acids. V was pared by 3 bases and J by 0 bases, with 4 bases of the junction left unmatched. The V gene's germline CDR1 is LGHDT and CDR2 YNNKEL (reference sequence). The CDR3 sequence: CASSHGTGGNSGNTIYF. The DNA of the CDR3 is TGTGCCAGCAGCCATGGGACAGGGGGGAACTCTGGAAACACCATATATTTT.